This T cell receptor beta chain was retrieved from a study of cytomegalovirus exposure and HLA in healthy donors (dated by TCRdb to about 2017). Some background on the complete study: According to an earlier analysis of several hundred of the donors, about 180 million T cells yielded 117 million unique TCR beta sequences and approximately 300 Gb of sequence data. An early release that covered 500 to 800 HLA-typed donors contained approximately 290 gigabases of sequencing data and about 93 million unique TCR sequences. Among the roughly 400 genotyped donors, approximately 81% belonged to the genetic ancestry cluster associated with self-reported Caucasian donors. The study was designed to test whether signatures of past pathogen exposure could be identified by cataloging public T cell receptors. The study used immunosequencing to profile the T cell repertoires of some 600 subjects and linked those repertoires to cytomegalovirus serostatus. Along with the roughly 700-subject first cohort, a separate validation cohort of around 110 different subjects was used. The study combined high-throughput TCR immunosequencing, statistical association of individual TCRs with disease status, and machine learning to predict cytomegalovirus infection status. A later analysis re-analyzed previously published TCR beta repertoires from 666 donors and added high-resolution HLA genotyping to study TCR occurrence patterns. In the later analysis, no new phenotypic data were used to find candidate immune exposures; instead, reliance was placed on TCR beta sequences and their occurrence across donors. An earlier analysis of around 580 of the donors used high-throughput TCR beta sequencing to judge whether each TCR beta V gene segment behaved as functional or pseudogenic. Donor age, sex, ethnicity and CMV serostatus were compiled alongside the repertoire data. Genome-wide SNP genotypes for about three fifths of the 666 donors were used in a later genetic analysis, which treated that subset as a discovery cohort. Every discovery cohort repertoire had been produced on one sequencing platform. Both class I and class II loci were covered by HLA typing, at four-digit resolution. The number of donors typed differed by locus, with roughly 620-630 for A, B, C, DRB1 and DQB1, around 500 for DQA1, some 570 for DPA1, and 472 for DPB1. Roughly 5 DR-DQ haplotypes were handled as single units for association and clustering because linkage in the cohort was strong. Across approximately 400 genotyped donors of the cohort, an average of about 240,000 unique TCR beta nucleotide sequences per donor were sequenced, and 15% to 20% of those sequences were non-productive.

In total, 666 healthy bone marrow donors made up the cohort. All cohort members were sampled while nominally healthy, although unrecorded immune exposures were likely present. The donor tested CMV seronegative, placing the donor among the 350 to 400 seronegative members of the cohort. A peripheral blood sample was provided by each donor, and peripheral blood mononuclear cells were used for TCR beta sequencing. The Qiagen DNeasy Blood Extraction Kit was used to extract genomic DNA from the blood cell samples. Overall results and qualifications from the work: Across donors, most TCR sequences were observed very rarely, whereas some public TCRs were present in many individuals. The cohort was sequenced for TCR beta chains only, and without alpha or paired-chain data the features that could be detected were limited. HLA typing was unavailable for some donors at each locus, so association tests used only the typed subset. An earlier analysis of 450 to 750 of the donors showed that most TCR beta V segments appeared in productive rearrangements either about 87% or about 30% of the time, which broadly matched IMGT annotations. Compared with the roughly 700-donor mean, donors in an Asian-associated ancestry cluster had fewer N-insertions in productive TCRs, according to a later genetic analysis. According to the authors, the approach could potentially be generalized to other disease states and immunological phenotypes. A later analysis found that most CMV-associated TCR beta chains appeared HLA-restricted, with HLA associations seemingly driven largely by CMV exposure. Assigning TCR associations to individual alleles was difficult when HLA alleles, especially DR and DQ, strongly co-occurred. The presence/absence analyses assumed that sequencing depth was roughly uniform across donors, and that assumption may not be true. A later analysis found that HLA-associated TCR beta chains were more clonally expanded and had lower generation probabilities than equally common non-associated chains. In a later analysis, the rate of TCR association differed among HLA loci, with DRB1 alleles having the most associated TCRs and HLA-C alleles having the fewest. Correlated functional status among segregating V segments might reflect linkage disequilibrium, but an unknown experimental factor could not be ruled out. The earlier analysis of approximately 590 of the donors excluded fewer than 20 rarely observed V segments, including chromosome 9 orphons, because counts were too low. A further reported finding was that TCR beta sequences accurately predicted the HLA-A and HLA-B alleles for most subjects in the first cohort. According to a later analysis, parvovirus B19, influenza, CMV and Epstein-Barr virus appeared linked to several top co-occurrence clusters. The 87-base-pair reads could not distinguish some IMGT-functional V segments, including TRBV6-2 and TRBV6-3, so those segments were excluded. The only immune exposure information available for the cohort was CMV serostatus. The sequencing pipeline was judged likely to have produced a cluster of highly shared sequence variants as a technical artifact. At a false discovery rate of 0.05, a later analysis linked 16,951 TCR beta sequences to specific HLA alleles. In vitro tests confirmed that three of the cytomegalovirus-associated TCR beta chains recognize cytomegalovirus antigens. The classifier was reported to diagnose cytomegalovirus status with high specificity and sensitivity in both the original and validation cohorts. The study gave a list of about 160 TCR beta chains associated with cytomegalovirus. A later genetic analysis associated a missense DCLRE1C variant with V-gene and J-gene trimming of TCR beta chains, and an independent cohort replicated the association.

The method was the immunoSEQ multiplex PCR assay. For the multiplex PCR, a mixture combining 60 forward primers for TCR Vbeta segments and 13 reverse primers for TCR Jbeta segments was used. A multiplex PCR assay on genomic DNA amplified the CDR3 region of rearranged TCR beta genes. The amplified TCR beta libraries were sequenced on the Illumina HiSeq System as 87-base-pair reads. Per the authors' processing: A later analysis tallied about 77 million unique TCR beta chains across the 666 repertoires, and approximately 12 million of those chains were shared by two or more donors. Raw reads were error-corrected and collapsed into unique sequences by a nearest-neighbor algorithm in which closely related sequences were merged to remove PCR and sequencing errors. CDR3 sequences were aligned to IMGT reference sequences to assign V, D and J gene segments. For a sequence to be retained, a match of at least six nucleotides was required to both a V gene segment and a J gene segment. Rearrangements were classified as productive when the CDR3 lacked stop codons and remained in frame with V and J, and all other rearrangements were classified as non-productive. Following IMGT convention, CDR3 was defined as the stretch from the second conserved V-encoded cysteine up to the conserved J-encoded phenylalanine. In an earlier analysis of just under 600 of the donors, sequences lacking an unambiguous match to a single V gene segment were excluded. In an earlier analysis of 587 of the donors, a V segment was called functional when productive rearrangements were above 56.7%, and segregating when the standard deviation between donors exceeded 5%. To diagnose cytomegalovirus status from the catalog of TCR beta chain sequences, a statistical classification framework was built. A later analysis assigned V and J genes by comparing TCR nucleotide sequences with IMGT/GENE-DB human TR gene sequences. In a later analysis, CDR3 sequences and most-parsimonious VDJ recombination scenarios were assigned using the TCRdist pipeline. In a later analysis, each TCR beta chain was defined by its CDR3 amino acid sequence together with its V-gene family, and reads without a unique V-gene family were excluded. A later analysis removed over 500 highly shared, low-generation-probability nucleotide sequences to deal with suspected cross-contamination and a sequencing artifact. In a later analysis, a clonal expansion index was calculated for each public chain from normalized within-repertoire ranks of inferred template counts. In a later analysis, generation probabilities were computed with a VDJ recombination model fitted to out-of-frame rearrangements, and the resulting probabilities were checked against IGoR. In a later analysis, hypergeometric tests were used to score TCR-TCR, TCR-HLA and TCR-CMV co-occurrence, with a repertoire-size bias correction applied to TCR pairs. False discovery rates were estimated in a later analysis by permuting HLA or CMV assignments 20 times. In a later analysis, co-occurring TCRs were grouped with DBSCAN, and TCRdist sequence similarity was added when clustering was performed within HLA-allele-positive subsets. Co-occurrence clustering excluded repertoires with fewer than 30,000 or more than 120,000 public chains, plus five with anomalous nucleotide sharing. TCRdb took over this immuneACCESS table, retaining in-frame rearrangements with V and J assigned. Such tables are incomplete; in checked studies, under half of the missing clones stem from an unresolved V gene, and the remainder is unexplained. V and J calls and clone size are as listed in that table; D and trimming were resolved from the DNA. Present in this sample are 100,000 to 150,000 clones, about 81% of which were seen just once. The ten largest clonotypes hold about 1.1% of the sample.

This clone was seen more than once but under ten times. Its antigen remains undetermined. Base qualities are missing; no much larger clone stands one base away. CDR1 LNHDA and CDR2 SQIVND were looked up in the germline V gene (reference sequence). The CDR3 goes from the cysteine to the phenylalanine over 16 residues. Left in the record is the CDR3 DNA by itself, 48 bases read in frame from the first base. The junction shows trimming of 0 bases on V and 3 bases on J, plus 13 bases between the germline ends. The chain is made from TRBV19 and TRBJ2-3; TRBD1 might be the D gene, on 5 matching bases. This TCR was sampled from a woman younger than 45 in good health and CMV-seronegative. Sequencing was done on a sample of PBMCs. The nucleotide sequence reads TGTGCCAGTAGTATAGACAAACAGGTAGGGACAGATACGCAGTATTTT. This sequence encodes CASSIDKQVGTDTQYF. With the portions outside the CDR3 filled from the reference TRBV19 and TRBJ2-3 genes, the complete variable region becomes DGGITQSPKYLFRKEGQNVTLSCEQNLNHDAMYWYRQDPGQGLRLIYYSQIVNDFQKGDIAEGYSVSREKKESFPLTVTSAQKNPTAFYLCASSIDKQVGTDTQYFGPGTRLTVL.